The rows below give T cell receptor beta chains drawn from one sample of a study of identical twins. MiXCR was run by TCRdb on the 5' RACE reads, yielding one entry per CDR3 protein. The sample holds about 340,000 distinct CDR3 sequences, roughly an eighth seen once. This sample also belongs to another study, concerning yellow fever vaccine responses in identical twins.

Material for sequencing was CD8+ T cells sorted from blood. The source is a woman aged 18-29 years in good health. Both conserved end residues are part of each CDR3. A D gene is named only where the DNA matches it firmly. Rows may omit the clone size; those that give it use once, few, many or a size class.

d_gene | j_gene | abundance | v_gene | CDR3aa | CDR3nt
TRBD2 | TRBJ2-1 | many | TRBV4-1 | CASSQDKAGGLYNEQFF | TGCGCCAGCAGCCAAGATAAGGCGGGGGGGCTCTACAATGAGCAGTTCTTC
. | TRBJ2-7 | few | TRBV28 | CASSLGTDVEQYF | TGTGCCAGCAGTTTGGGGACGGACGTCGAGCAGTACTTC
. | TRBJ2-4 | few | TRBV15 | CATSITGAKNIQYF | TGTGCCACCAGCATTACAGGGGCCAAAAACATTCAGTACTTC
TRBD2 | TRBJ2-5 | . | TRBV7-9 | CASSSSGTTKETQYF | TGTGCCAGCAGCTCCTCCGGGACTACTAAAGAGACCCAGTACTTC
. | TRBJ1-2 | . | TRBV4-1 | CASSQEVRGDSNGYTF | TGCGCCAGCAGCCAAGAAGTACGGGGGGACTCAAATGGCTACACCTTC
TRBD2 | TRBJ2-1 | . | TRBV20-1 | CSAMPPSGTYNEQFF | TGCAGTGCCATGCCTCCTAGCGGGACCTACAATGAGCAGTTCTTC
. | TRBJ2-7 | few | TRBV21-1 | CASTREQYF | TGTGCCAGCACCCGGGAGCAGTACTTC
. | TRBJ2-2 | . | TRBV7-8 | CASSLKWAPDTGELFF | TGTGCCAGCAGCTTAAAATGGGCCCCTGACACCGGGGAGCTGTTTTTT
. | TRBJ2-1 | . | TRBV3-1 | CASSPPGGAGGEQFF | TGTGCCAGCAGCCCCCCTGGGGGGGCCGGGGGTGAGCAGTTCTTC
. | TRBJ2-7 | few | TRBV11-2 | CASSETDSFPMSSYEQYF | TGTGCCAGCAGCGAGACGGATTCTTTCCCAATGAGCTCCTACGAGCAGTACTTC
. | TRBJ1-1 | . | TRBV5-1 | CASSIRRGDTEAFF | TGCGCCAGCAGCATACGGCGTGGCGACACTGAAGCTTTCTTT
. | TRBJ2-2 | few | TRBV12-3/TRBV12-4 | CASSFQTNTGELFF | TGTGCCAGCAGTTTTCAGACGAACACCGGGGAGCTGTTTTTT
. | TRBJ2-5 | . | TRBV20-1 | CSARVSLWEETQYF | TGCAGTGCTAGAGTCTCTCTCTGGGAAGAGACCCAGTACTTC
TRBD2 | TRBJ2-3 | . | TRBV28 | CASSFLLAGLTDTQYF | TGTGCCAGCAGTTTCCTTTTAGCGGGGCTCACAGATACGCAGTATTTT
. | TRBJ2-7 | few | TRBV18 | CASSPTTHEQYF | TGTGCCAGCTCACCAACTACCCACGAGCAGTACTTC
. | TRBJ2-1 | few | TRBV11-2 | CASSRKAMGGGPYNEQFF | TGTGCCAGCAGCCGCAAGGCCATGGGTGGCGGGCCCTACAATGAGCAGTTCTTC
TRBD1 | TRBJ2-3 | . | TRBV20-1 | CSARSRDRVTDTQYF | TGCAGTGCTAGGTCCCGGGACAGGGTCACAGATACGCAGTATTTT
. | TRBJ2-7 | few | TRBV5-1 | CASSLVPDGLYEQYF | TGCGCCAGCAGCTTGGTCCCAGACGGCCTCTACGAGCAGTACTTC
. | TRBJ2-1 | many | TRBV20-1 | CSASFLAVGYEQFF | TGCAGTGCTAGTTTTCTAGCAGTCGGCTATGAGCAGTTCTTC
. | TRBJ2-5 | . | TRBV7-3 | CASPLIQGWETQYF | TGTGCCAGCCCCCTGATCCAGGGATGGGAGACCCAGTACTTC
. | TRBJ1-4 | . | TRBV20-1 | CSAGQTAPGEKLFF | TGCAGTGCTGGGCAGACAGCGCCTGGGGAAAAACTGTTTTTT
. | TRBJ2-1 | few | TRBV4-2 | CASSQDQTFQFF | TGTGCCAGCAGCCAAGACCAGACTTTCCAGTTCTTC
TRBD2 | TRBJ2-1 | . | TRBV27 | CASSLSGGRPNEQFF | TGTGCCAGCAGTTTGTCGGGCGGGAGGCCCAATGAGCAGTTCTTC
TRBD2 | TRBJ2-1 | . | TRBV2 | CASRLTSGRDNEQFF | TGTGCCAGCAGGTTAACTAGCGGGAGGGACAATGAGCAGTTCTTC
. | TRBJ2-3 | few | TRBV3-1 | CASSEERPDTQYF | TGTGCCAGCAGCGAAGAACGTCCAGATACGCAGTATTTT
TRBD2 | TRBJ2-1 | . | TRBV2 | CASSGTSVNNEQFF | TGTGCCTCCTCCGGGACTAGCGTAAACAATGAGCAGTTCTTC
. | TRBJ2-1 | . | TRBV12-3/TRBV12-4 | CASTGRYNEQFF | TGTGCCAGTACAGGGCGATACAATGAGCAGTTCTTC
. | TRBJ2-2 | . | TRBV6-5 | CASSYSRDGELFF | TGTGCCAGCAGTTACTCCAGGGATGGGGAGCTGTTTTTT
TRBD2 | TRBJ2-3 | few | TRBV6-2/TRBV6-3 | CASSLHPTTHLADSTDTQYF | TGTGCCAGCAGTTTACACCCCACTACTCATCTAGCGGATAGCACAGATACGCAGTATTTT